These 27 T cell receptor beta chains came from one sample sequenced in a study of blood T cell repertoires in COVID-19. Profiled with immunoSEQ multiplex PCR; TCRdb holds only in-frame clones, not every one. The sample lists about 220,000 clones, approximately 90% occurring once. Sequenced: PBMCs or T cells enriched from blood (not recorded which). Every receptor here comes from a woman between 35 and 50 years old with acute COVID-19.

The chain recombines TRBV6-2 or TRBV6-3 with TRBJ2-7; a weak D match, TRBD1 (6 bases). Per germline, CDR1 MNHEY and CDR2 SVGEGT. The V end was cut by 5 bases, the J end by 4 bases, with 9 bases between. The CDR3 sequence is 12 residues long. DNA for the CDR3: TGTGCCAGCAGTCAGGGGCGGTACGAGCAGTACTTC. The encoded protein is CASSQGRYEQYF.

The rearrangement links TRBV11-2 to TRBJ1-3; D not certain. Germline lookup yields CDR1 SGHAT and CDR2 FQNNGV. V lost 0 bases and J lost 2, with 8 bases in between. The CDR3 covers 15 residues. The CDR3 sequence is CASSLDGGTGNTIYF. Written as DNA, the CDR3 is TGTGCCAGCAGCTTAGACGGAGGGACTGGAAACACCATATATTTT.

The chain links TRBV7-9 to TRBJ1-4; TRBD1 matches 9 bases. The V segment lost 3 bases and the J segment 6 bases; nucleotides outside the gene matches: 5. Germline CDR1 is SEHNR and CDR2 is FQNEAQ (reference sequence). The CDR3 is 15 residues long. Here the CDR3 DNA reads TGTGCCAGCAGCTTCCGGGACAGGGAGGATGAAAAACTGTTTTTT. Its translation is CASSFRDREDEKLFF.

This clone turned up a few times. The chain uses TRBV7-2 and TRBJ1-2; TRBD1 matches 9 bases. The germline gives CDR1 SGHTA, CDR2 FQGNSA. With 1 base clipped from V and 4 bases from J, the junction kept 1 base outside the gene matches. CDR3 size: 14 residues. This CDR3 reads CASSLEGQGYGYTF. As DNA, the CDR3 is TGTGCCAGCAGCTTAGAGGGACAGGGCTATGGCTACACCTTC.

This chain uses TRBV18 with TRBJ1-3; no reliable D call. The germline V and J ends were trimmed by 2 bases and 0 bases, with 8 bases remaining between them. The germline CDR1 and CDR2 sequences are KGHSH and LQKENI. The CDR3 spans 15 residues. This CDR3 reads CASSPTHGSGNTIYF. In nucleotides, the CDR3 is TGTGCCAGCTCACCAACTCACGGCTCTGGAAACACCATATATTTT. Full variable domain (remainder filled in from reference TRBV18 and TRBJ1-3): NAGVMQNPRHLVRRRGQEARLRCSPMKGHSHVYWYRQLPEEGLKFMVYLQKENIIDESGMPKERFSAEFPKEGPSILRIQQVVRGDSAAYFCASSPTHGSGNTIYFGEGSWLTVV.

The V gene is TRBV2, the J gene TRBJ1-3, with D hard to call. V lost 3 bases and J 0 bases, leaving 12 bases between the germline ends. The CDR3 spans 16 residues. In germline, CDR1 is SNHLY, CDR2 FYNNEI. The CDR3 DNA sequence: TGTGCCAGCAGTGAGGGCGGGATTTTCTCTGGAAACACCATATATTTT. This codes for CASSEGGIFSGNTIYF.

The chain combines TRBV19 with TRBJ2-5, with TRBD2 identical over 10 bases. The CDR3 loop spans 15 amino acids. CDR1 LNHDA and CDR2 SQIVND come from the germline V gene (reference sequence). Trimming cost V 3 bases and J 1 base; bases outside gene matches: 2. The CDR3 sequence is CASSIGLAVQETQYF. CDR3 DNA sequence: TGTGCCAGTAGTATCGGACTAGCGGTCCAAGAGACCCAGTACTTC.

This clone was found a few times. This chain uses TRBV27 with TRBJ2-3, with D tentatively TRBD2 (6 bases). The CDR3 is 14 amino acids. Trimming removed 7 bases from V and 5 bases from J, with 16 bases in between. CDR1 and CDR2 from the germline V gene are MNHEY and SMNVEV (reference sequence). CDR3: CASTDFGEEDTQYF. The DNA of the CDR3 is TGTGCCAGCACTGATTTCGGGGAGGAAGATACGCAGTATTTT.

Written as DNA, the CDR3 is TGTGCCAGCAGGAAGACAGGTTTCCAAGAGACCCAGTACTTC. It yields the protein CASRKTGFQETQYF. The chain carries TRBV2 and TRBJ2-5, with D tentatively TRBD1 (6 bases). CDR1 and CDR2 (germline): SNHLY, FYNNEI. Deletions cut 6 bases from V and 1 base from J, with 12 bases between. The CDR3 totals 14 residues. Based on the CDR3 plus reference TRBV2 and TRBJ2-5, the full variable domain is EPEVTQTPSHQVTQMGQEVILRCVPISNHLYFYWYRQILGQKVEFLVSFYNNEISEKSEIFDDQFSVERPDGSNFTLKIRSTKLEDSAMYFCASRKTGFQETQYFGPGTRLLVL.

On this clone itself: At the DNA level, this CDR3 is encoded by other sequences in the same sample as well. The chain employs TRBV4-3 and TRBJ1-3; D ambiguous. Germline V gene data show CDR1 as LGHNA and CDR2 as YSLEER. Trimming left V 0 bases short and J 0 bases short, with 3 bases between. This CDR3 has 14 amino acids. CDR3 sequence (DNA): TGCGCCAGCAGCCAAGACGGCTCTGGAAACACCATATATTTT. It translates to CASSQDGSGNTIYF.

CDR3 amino acids: CASSLLGGLNSPLHF. CDR3 DNA sequence: TGTGCCAGCAGTTTATTGGGGGGGCTTAATTCACCCCTCCACTTT. The genes are TRBV28 and TRBJ1-6; TRBD1 might be the D (6 bases). Trimming cost V 1 base and J 6 bases, with 10 bases left between them. The CDR3 runs 15 residues. CDR1 and CDR2 from the germline V gene are MDHEN and SYDVKM.

V is TRBV2 and J is TRBJ2-1, with TRBD1 matching 7 bases. The CDR3 spans 13 residues. V lost 10 bases and J lost 3; bases outside the gene matches: 6. CDR1 and CDR2 from the germline V gene are SNHLY and FYNNEI. The CDR3, as DNA: TGTGCCACCCAGGGGGATTTCTACAATGAGCAGTTCTTC. Translating gives CATQGDFYNEQFF.

CDR3 in DNA: TGTGCCAGCAGGTCGACAGGGCGGACTAATGAAAAACTGTTTTTT. It codes for CASRSTGRTNEKLFF. This sequence joins TRBV7-9 and TRBJ1-4; TRBD1 matches at 7 bases. V trimming: 6 bases; J trimming: 2 bases; junction bases outside the gene matches: 6. The germline V gene encodes CDR1 SEHNR and CDR2 FQNEAQ (reference sequence). The CDR3 spans 15 residues.

The CDR3 DNA follows: TGTGCCAGCAGCTCGGACGGGAGCTATGGCTACACCTTC. Translating it yields CASSSDGSYGYTF. The chain carries TRBV12-3 or TRBV12-4 and TRBJ1-2; no clear D. V was trimmed by 6 bases and J by 4 bases, leaving 12 bases between them. The length of the CDR3 is 13 residues.

This clone appeared a single time. The chain recombines TRBV11-2 with TRBJ2-1; D possibly corresponds to TRBD1 (5 bases). The CDR3 totals 16 residues. The germline V gene encodes CDR1 SGHAT and CDR2 FQNNGV. V was pared by 5 bases and J by 0 bases, with 14 bases between. CDR3 DNA sequence: TGTGCCAGCAGCCCCCAGACAGTGAGCTCCTACAATGAGCAGTTCTTC. Translated, it gives CASSPQTVSSYNEQFF.

The V and J genes are TRBV7-9 and TRBJ1-1; no clear D gene. Trimming cost V 0 bases and J 3 bases, with 11 bases left between them. CDR1 and CDR2 (germline): SEHNR, FQNEAQ (reference sequence). The CDR3 sequence is 15 residues long. The CDR3 loop reads CASSLARQVDTEAFF. As DNA, the CDR3 is TGTGCCAGCAGCTTAGCGCGTCAGGTTGACACTGAAGCTTTCTTT. Together with reference TRBV7-9 and TRBJ1-1, the CDR3 gives the full variable domain: DTGVSQNPRHKITKRGQNVTFRCDPISEHNRLYWYRQTLGQGPEFLTYFQNEAQLEKSRLLSDRFSAERPKGSFSTLEIQRTEQGDSAMYLCASSLARQVDTEAFFGQGTRLTVV.

The chain links TRBV6-2 or TRBV6-3 to TRBJ2-4; D possibly corresponds to TRBD2 (6 bases). The ends were cut back, 6 bases at V and 8 bases at J, with 17 bases in the middle. The germline CDR1 and CDR2 sequences are MNHEY and SVGEGT. This CDR3 contains 14 residues. The CDR3 reads CASSFGGGSDIQYF. For the CDR3, the DNA is TGTGCCAGCAGCTTTGGTGGAGGGTCGGACATTCAGTACTTC.

As regards this clone: Other DNA sequences within the sample encode an identical CDR3. This sequence joins TRBV9 and TRBJ2-1; a weak D match, TRBD2 (6 bases). Trimming removed 1 base at V and 1 base at J, with 9 bases between. Germline CDR1 reads SGDLS; CDR2 reads YYNGEE. The CDR3 has 15 amino acids. This CDR3 is CASSVSGSSYNEQFF. In DNA, the CDR3 is TGTGCCAGCAGCGTAAGCGGGTCGTCCTACAATGAGCAGTTCTTC.

The rearrangement links TRBV6-5 to TRBJ1-2, with TRBD1 matching over 8 bases. The CDR3 loop spans 16 amino acids. V was pared by 2 bases and J by 0 bases, with 5 bases of the junction left unmatched. In germline, CDR1 is MNHEY, CDR2 SVGAGI. In nucleotides, the CDR3 is TGTGCCAGCAGTTACCGCGGACAGGGCGCTAACTATGGCTACACCTTC. It yields the protein CASSYRGQGANYGYTF.

The chain links TRBV5-6 to TRBJ2-7, with TRBD2 matching over 12 bases. V shed 3 bases, J shed 2 bases, and the junction held 3 bases outside the gene matches. Germline lookup yields CDR1 SGHDT and CDR2 YYEEEE. This CDR3 comprises 15 residues. DNA of the CDR3: TGTGCCAGCAGCTACCTAGCGGGAGGGACCTACGAGCAGTACGTC. It codes for CASSYLAGGTYEQYV.

The rearrangement joins TRBV10-1 to TRBJ2-2, with D tentatively TRBD2 (5 bases). V lost 2 bases, J lost 5 bases, and 15 bases lay in between. The CDR3 extends over 16 amino acids. Germline V gives CDR1 WNHNN, CDR2 SYGVQD (reference sequence). CDR3 loop: CASSEVRTSITGELFF. The CDR3 DNA reads TGCGCCAGCAGTGAGGTCAGAACTAGTATTACCGGGGAGCTGTTTTTT.

This chain uses TRBV29-1 with TRBJ1-1, with D unclear. CDR1 is SQVTM and CDR2 is ANQGSEA in the germline V gene. This CDR3 comprises 12 residues. V shed 3 bases and J shed 10 bases, with 15 bases lying between them. The CDR3 nucleotides read TGCAGCGTTGATCCCGGGAGTTCGGCAGCTTTCTTT. This encodes CSVDPGSSAAFF.

J is TRBJ2-1 and V is TRBV5-4, with TRBD2 identical over 11 bases. The J segment lost 4 bases and the V segment lost 3 bases, leaving 3 bases of the junction unmatched. The CDR3 runs to 15 residues. Germline V gene data show CDR1 as SGHNT and CDR2 as YYREEE (reference sequence). The CDR3 sequence is CASSYASGGYNEQFF. Here the CDR3 DNA reads TGTGCCAGCAGCTATGCTAGCGGGGGGTACAATGAGCAGTTCTTC.

The chain joins TRBV21-1 to TRBJ2-7; the DNA was not compared with TRBD1, the D call given in the table. TRBV21-1 represents a pseudogene. This CDR3 comprises 14 residues. The CDR3 DNA follows: TGTGCCAGCAGCAAAGGCCAGTCCGACTACGAGCAGTACGTC. Protein sequence: CASSKGQSDYEQYV.

The CDR3 sequence is CATGGAKDTQYF. The CDR3 DNA sequence: TGTGCCACCGGCGGTGCGAAGGATACGCAGTATTTT. V gene TRBV15 combines with J gene TRBJ2-3, with D hard to call. Looked up from germline, CDR1 is LNHNV and CDR2 is YYDKDF (reference sequence). CDR3 length: 12 amino acids. The V end was cut by 8 bases, the J end by 6 bases, with 12 bases between.

The CDR3 reads CASSPQGESSPLHF. The CDR3 nucleotides read TGTGCCAGTAGTCCACAGGGCGAATCCTCACCCCTCCACTTT. The rearrangement joins TRBV19 to TRBJ1-6; D might be TRBD1 (6 bases). V lost 5 bases and J lost 10, with 15 bases in between. Germline CDR1 LNHDA, CDR2 SQIVND (reference sequence). The CDR3 spans 14 residues.

This chain links TRBV9 with TRBJ2-2, with TRBD1 matching 8 bases. This CDR3 is built from 18 residues. V lost 0 bases and J lost 3; bases outside the gene matches: 10. Germline CDR1 and CDR2: SGDLS and YYNGEE. The CDR3 sequence: CASSVATGTGVHTGELFF. The CDR3 bases are TGTGCCAGCAGCGTAGCTACCGGGACAGGAGTCCACACCGGGGAGCTGTTTTTT.